These 22 T cell receptor beta chains originate from one sample sequenced in a study of cytomegalovirus exposure and HLA in healthy donors. In the PCR, 60 Vbeta and 13 Jbeta primers were used. Here immunoSEQ multiplex PCR was the method, and the copy in TCRdb shows in-frame clones only, minus some. This repertoire shows over 150,000 clones, 77% found once; its top ten account for about 1.5%. Material for sequencing was PBMCs. These receptors all come from a woman in her twenties or thirties in good health and CMV-seropositive.

The DNA for the CDR3 is TGTGCCAGCAGTGGGAGGGACTCTGGCGAGCAGTACTTC. Translated: CASSGRDSGEQYF. The gene calls are TRBV2 and TRBJ2-7; a possible D gene is TRBD2 (6 bases). V was shortened by 4 bases and J by 6 bases, with 13 bases between the two germline ends. Per the germline V gene, CDR1 is SNHLY and CDR2 is FYNNEI. The CDR3 spans 13 residues.

The rearrangement links TRBV6-5 to TRBJ2-4; tentative D call: TRBD2 (6 bases). Trimming stripped 0 bases from V and 1 base from J, with 10 bases between. The germline V gene encodes CDR1 MNHEY and CDR2 SVGAGI. The CDR3 loop spans 16 amino acids. The CDR3, as DNA: TGTGCCAGCAGTTACTCGGGTCTAGCGGCCAAAAACATTCAGTACTTC. This encodes CASSYSGLAAKNIQYF.

The genes are TRBV10-1 and TRBJ2-7; 8 bases align to TRBD2. The CDR3 has 16 amino acids. Germline V lookup: CDR1 WNHNN, CDR2 SYGVQD (reference sequence). V gave up 2 bases and J gave up 3 bases; unmatched junction bases: 9. CDR3 DNA: TGCGCCAGCAGTGAGCGGCTAGCGGGTCATTACTACGAGCAGTACTTC. Its protein is CASSERLAGHYYEQYF.

V gene TRBV30 combines with J gene TRBJ1-1, with unresolved D. Germline CDR1 reads GTSNPN; CDR2 reads SVGIG (reference sequence). Trimming shortened V by 6 bases and J by 1 base, and 3 bases separated the two germline ends. CDR3 length: 10 residues. The chain's CDR3 is CACRNTEAFF. As DNA, the CDR3 is TGTGCCTGTAGGAACACTGAAGCTTTCTTT.

The CDR3 DNA reads TGCGCCAGCAGTGAGCGGGGTAGGACTGAAGCTTTCTTT. This gives the protein CASSERGRTEAFF. The chain links TRBV10-1 to TRBJ1-1; no clear D. The CDR3 has 13 amino acids. Germline V gene lookup returns CDR1 WNHNN and CDR2 SYGVQD (reference sequence). V gave up 2 bases and J gave up 5 bases, with 9 bases separating them.

V gene TRBV11-2 combines with J gene TRBJ2-5, with D perhaps TRBD2 (6 bases). Trimming shortened V by 7 bases and J by 5 bases, and 14 bases separated the two germline ends. The CDR3 runs 13 residues. Germline assignment: CDR1 SGHAT and CDR2 FQNNGV. The CDR3 is CASTPGSYETQYF. The CDR3 nucleotides are TGTGCCAGCACCCCCGGGAGCTATGAGACCCAGTACTTC.

The gene calls are TRBV2 and TRBJ2-5; D is perhaps TRBD2 (6 bases). The germline CDR1 and CDR2 sequences are SNHLY and FYNNEI. The length of the CDR3 is 12 residues. V was pared by 6 bases and J by 10 bases, with 15 bases between. The CDR3: CASSRDLSDQYF. CDR3 sequence (DNA): TGTGCCAGCAGCCGGGACTTGAGTGACCAGTACTTC.

CDR3 sequence (DNA): TGTGCCAGCAGTCCGACGACGGGGAACTATGGCTACACCTTC. This codes for CASSPTTGNYGYTF. The chain employs TRBV28 and TRBJ1-2, with unresolved D. Between the trimmed V and J ends, which lost 5 bases and 2 bases, there was a span of 12 bases. CDR3 length: 14 residues. Germline V gene data show CDR1 as MDHEN and CDR2 as SYDVKM.

The rearrangement uses TRBV13 and TRBJ2-3; D might be TRBD2 (5 bases). Germline lookup yields CDR1 PRHDT and CDR2 FYEKMQ (reference sequence). V shed 5 bases and J shed 0 bases, with 15 bases lying between them. There are 16 residues in the CDR3. CDR3 loop: CASSLSRGSSTDTQYF. Written as DNA, the CDR3 is TGTGCCAGCAGCCTCAGTCGAGGGTCTAGCACAGATACGCAGTATTTT.

The rearrangement links TRBV28 to TRBJ2-5; 8 bases match TRBD1. In germline, CDR1 is MDHEN, CDR2 SYDVKM. Germline trimming cut 4 bases from V and 5 bases from J; bases unmatched to any gene: 3. The CDR3 is made up of 13 amino acids. DNA for the CDR3: TGTGCCAGCAGTTCGTGGACAGGGGAGACCCAGTACTTC. As protein: CASSSWTGETQYF.

This clone was seen only once. Other DNA sequences in the sample encode the same CDR3. The chain recombines TRBV19 with TRBJ2-7, with 10 bases that match TRBD1. The CDR3 consists of 13 residues. The junction had 8 bases not matched to a gene; V was cut back by 11 bases and J by 4 bases. The germline gives CDR1 LNHDA, CDR2 SQIVND (reference sequence). The CDR3 sequence: CASSSGQGYEQYF. The CDR3 nucleotides read TGTGCCTCTTCGTCGGGACAGGGGTACGAGCAGTACTTC. The full variable domain, rest sourced from reference TRBV19 and TRBJ2-7, is DGGITQSPKYLFRKEGQNVTLSCEQNLNHDAMYWYRQDPGQGLRLIYYSQIVNDFQKGDIAEGYSVSREKKESFPLTVTSAQKNPTAFYLCASSSGQGYEQYFGPGTRLTVT.

CDR3 amino acids: CASSPPRGTEAFF. Written as DNA, the CDR3 is TGTGCCAGCAGCCCCCCCAGGGGCACTGAAGCTTTCTTT. This rearrangement joins TRBV9 to TRBJ1-1, with D perhaps TRBD1 (6 bases). This CDR3 region has 13 residues. Germline CDR1 is SGDLS and CDR2 is YYNGEE. V was trimmed by 4 bases and J by 4 bases, leaving 11 bases between them.

The CDR3 loop reads CAWSAGPNEKLFF. The CDR3 DNA reads as TGTGCCTGGAGCGCGGGGCCCAATGAAAAACTGTTTTTT. The J gene is TRBJ1-4, the V gene TRBV30; tentatively, D is TRBD1 (5 bases). The CDR3 totals 13 residues. Trimming stripped 3 bases from V and 5 bases from J, with 10 bases between. In germline, CDR1 is GTSNPN, CDR2 SVGIG (reference sequence).

This chain uses TRBV7-2 with TRBJ1-2, with 7 bases identical to TRBD1. The junction had 1 base not matched to a gene; V was cut back by 3 bases and J by 3 bases. The CDR3 covers 13 residues. Germline V gene sequence: CDR1 SGHTA, CDR2 FQGNSA. CDR3 sequence reads: CASSFGTDYGYTF. DNA for the CDR3: TGTGCCAGCAGCTTTGGGACAGACTATGGCTACACCTTC.

The rearrangement uses TRBV28 and TRBJ1-4; D is perhaps TRBD1 (6 bases). The CDR3 is 14 amino acids. V shed 6 bases and J shed 10 bases, with 18 bases lying between them. Germline values: CDR1 MDHEN, CDR2 SYDVKM. The CDR3 spells CASRVGGGGGKLFF. In nucleotides, the CDR3 is TGTGCCAGCAGAGTAGGAGGAGGGGGGGGAAAACTGTTTTTT.

The chain combines TRBV7-9 with TRBJ1-1, with a possible D match to TRBD1 (5 bases). V shed 7 bases and J shed 5 bases, with 14 bases lying between them. CDR1 is SEHNR, CDR2 FQNEAQ, per germline (reference sequence). The CDR3 length is 13 residues. The chain's CDR3 is CASIRLKGTEAFF. CDR3 nucleotide sequence: TGTGCCAGCATCCGACTTAAGGGGACTGAAGCTTTCTTT.

This rearrangement joins TRBV6-5 to TRBJ2-7, with 10 nucleotides matching TRBD2. The CDR3 contains 14 residues. With 10 bases clipped from V and 10 bases from J, the junction kept 16 bases outside the gene matches. The germline V gene encodes CDR1 MNHEY and CDR2 SVGAGI. The CDR3 sequence: CATRAGLAFYRQYF. For the CDR3, the DNA is TGTGCCACCAGAGCGGGACTAGCGTTCTACCGTCAGTACTTC.

The genes are TRBV6-1 and TRBJ2-7; 10 positions agree with TRBD1. The ends lost 3 bases at V and 3 bases at J; junction bases unmatched: 5. CDR1 and CDR2 from the germline V gene are MNHNS and SASEGT. This CDR3 has 15 residues. The CDR3 here is CASSDPGQGSYEQYF. DNA for the CDR3: TGTGCCAGCAGTGACCCGGGACAGGGGAGCTACGAGCAGTACTTC.

The chain carries TRBV5-1 and TRBJ2-3, with 9 bases identical to TRBD2. The germline CDR1 and CDR2 sequences are SGHRS and YFSETQ. The CDR3 extends over 17 amino acids. V dropped 0 bases and J dropped 2; count of bases not matched to a gene: 7. CDR3 DNA: TGCGCCAGCAGCTTGGCCGGGGCGGGAGGGGTCACAGATACGCAGTATTTT. It is translated as CASSLAGAGGVTDTQYF.

V and J are TRBV12-5 and TRBJ2-1; D is ambiguous. The CDR3 has 15 residues. The germline CDR1 and CDR2 sequences are LGHNT and FRNRAP. Trimming took off 4 bases at V and 4 bases at J, with 14 bases between the two ends. The CDR3 sequence: CASGWVQAAYNEQFF. The CDR3 DNA sequence: TGTGCTAGTGGTTGGGTCCAGGCCGCTTACAATGAGCAGTTCTTC.

In DNA form, the CDR3 reads TGTGCCAGCAGTGAAGGGGAACGGGGTACTGAAGCTTTCTTT. Amino acid sequence: CASSEGERGTEAFF. The rearrangement joins TRBV6-1 to TRBJ1-1; D remains unclear. Per germline, CDR1 MNHNS and CDR2 SASEGT. V lost 1 base to trimming and J lost 5 bases, with 11 bases between them. The CDR3 covers 14 residues.

The chain is built from TRBV29-1 and TRBJ2-5, with D perhaps TRBD1 (5 bases). Germline values: CDR1 SQVTM, CDR2 ANQGSEA. V gave up 0 bases and J gave up 11 bases, with 16 bases separating them. The CDR3 spans 13 residues. The chain's CDR3 is CSVEDMSGSEQYF. The DNA of the CDR3 is TGCAGCGTTGAAGATATGTCAGGGTCGGAGCAGTACTTC.